The source of this T cell receptor beta chain is a study of T-cell reconstitution after alpha-beta-depleted transplantation in children. Turning to this clonotype: Germline and junction disagree at one end, which may indicate a read error.

The CDR3 covers 12 residues. Germline-derived CDR1 and CDR2 are SGHTA and FQGNSA. Unique molecular identifiers were used to barcode this TCRbeta library. TCRdb reprocessed the PCR reads via MiXCR and lists one record per CDR3 protein. The sample lists 440,000 or so distinct CDR3 sequences, around 46% occurring once. The specimen comprised PBMCs, sampled before TCRalphabeta/CD19-depleted stem cell transplant. This chain links TRBV7-2 with TRBJ1-4; D is uncertain. This clonotype was obtained from a girl aged 2-10 years with aplastic anemia, due to receive a stem cell transplant. In nucleotides, the CDR3 is TGTGCCAACAGCTTAGCGGTTGGGGAACTGTTTTTT. It is translated as CANSLAVGELFF. Variable domain in full (rest from reference TRBV7-2 and TRBJ1-4): GAGVSQSPSNKVTEKGKDVELRCDPISGHTALYWYRQSLGQGLEFLIYFQGNSAPDKSGLPSDRFSAERTGGSVSTLTIQRTQQEDSAVYLCANSLAVGELFFGSGTQLSVL.